This TCR beta chain stems from a study of cytomegalovirus exposure and HLA in healthy donors. Study-wide results and caveats: Later genetic work tied a missense DCLRE1C variant to beta-chain V and J trimming. The study flagged 150 to 200 TCR beta chains as cytomegalovirus-associated.

Germline lookup yields CDR1 ENHRY and CDR2 SYGVKD. This CDR3 is built from 19 residues. The ends lost 7 bases at V and 1 base at J; junction bases unmatched: 18. Points on this clone: Its antigen is unidentified.

It was with 60 Vbeta and 13 Jbeta primers that the PCR ran. Clones were read by immunoSEQ multiplex PCR, and TCRdb kept only the in-frame ones, dropping some. The repertoire holds more than 150,000 clones, approximately 73% seen once, with under 3% in the top ten. This chain connects TRBV10-3 to TRBJ1-5, with 8 bases lining up with TRBD1. Sequenced: PBMCs. This clonotype was sampled from a woman aged 30 to 39 in good health and CMV-seropositive. In DNA form, the CDR3 reads TGTGCCATCATGGACCCCTCGGCAGGGGGCCTAGGGAGCAATCAGCCCCAGCATTTT. This translates into CAIMDPSAGGLGSNQPQHF.